This T cell receptor (beta chain) was observed in a study of T cell clonotyping in hematopoietic cell transplantation. Germline V gene sequence: CDR1 SNHLY, CDR2 FYNNEI. The ends lost 3 bases at V and 1 base at J; junction bases unmatched: 1. This CDR3 region has 14 residues. Method: immunoSEQ multiplex PCR; TCRdb's copy keeps in-frame clones and lacks some. Of 27,000 or so clones listed, approximately 96% are singletons. Turning to this clone: The antigen is not known. Other nucleotide sequences from this sample produce the same CDR3.

Study-wide results and limits: Pathologically expanded recipient clonotypes increased progressively from day 30 to day 180 as diversity fell. Higher Inverse Simpson Index values in graft donor and pretransplant recipient predicted broader posttransplant TCR diversity. No sorting was done, leaving CD4 and CD8 contributions mixed.

This clonotype originated in a man between 45 and 60 years old in good health. Some clones in this sample may be carry-over from other donors' samples. This chain joins TRBV2 and TRBJ2-3; TRBD1 agrees at 7 bases. Input material: peripheral blood mononuclear cells. The chain's CDR3 is CASSERGRTDTQYF. The CDR3 bases are TGTGCCAGCAGTGAGAGGGGGCGCACAGATACGCAGTATTTT.